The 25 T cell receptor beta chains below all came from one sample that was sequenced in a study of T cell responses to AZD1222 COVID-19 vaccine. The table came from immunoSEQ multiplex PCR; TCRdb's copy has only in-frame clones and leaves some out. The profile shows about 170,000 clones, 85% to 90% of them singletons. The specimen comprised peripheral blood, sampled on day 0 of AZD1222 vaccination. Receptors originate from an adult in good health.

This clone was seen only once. The CDR3 loop reads CASSDRGHGNTIYF. The CDR3 region has the DNA TGTGCCAGCAGTGATAGAGGCCATGGAAACACCATATATTTT. This chain links TRBV25-1 with TRBJ1-3; no clear D. The V end was cut by 3 bases, the J end by 3 bases, with 9 bases between. Germline V gene data show CDR1 as MGHDK and CDR2 as SYGVNS. The CDR3 is 14 residues long. Together with reference TRBV25-1 and TRBJ1-3, the CDR3 gives the full variable domain: EADIYQTPRYLVIGTGKKITLECSQTMGHDKMYWYQQDPGMELHLIHYSYGVNSTEKGDLSSESTVSRIRTEHFPLTLESARPSHTSQYLCASSDRGHGNTIYFGEGSWLTVV.

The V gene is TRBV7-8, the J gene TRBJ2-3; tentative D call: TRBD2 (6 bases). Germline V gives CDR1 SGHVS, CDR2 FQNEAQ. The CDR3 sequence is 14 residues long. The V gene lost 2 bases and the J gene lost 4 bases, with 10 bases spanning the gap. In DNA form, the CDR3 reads TGTGCCAGCAGCTTACGACTAGTGGCAGATACGCAGTATTTT. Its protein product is CASSLRLVADTQYF.

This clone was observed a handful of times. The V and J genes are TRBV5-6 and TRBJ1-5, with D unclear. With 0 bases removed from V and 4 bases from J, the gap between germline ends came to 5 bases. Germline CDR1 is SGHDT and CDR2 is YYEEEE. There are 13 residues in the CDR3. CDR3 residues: CASSLAGNQPQHF. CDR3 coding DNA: TGTGCCAGCAGCTTGGCAGGTAATCAGCCCCAGCATTTT. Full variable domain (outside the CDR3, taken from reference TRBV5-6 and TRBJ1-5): DAGVTQSPTHLIKTRGQQVTLRCSPKSGHDTVSWYQQALGQGPQFIFQYYEEEERQRGNFPDRFSGHQFPNYSSELNVNALLLGDSALYLCASSLAGNQPQHFGDGTRLSIL.

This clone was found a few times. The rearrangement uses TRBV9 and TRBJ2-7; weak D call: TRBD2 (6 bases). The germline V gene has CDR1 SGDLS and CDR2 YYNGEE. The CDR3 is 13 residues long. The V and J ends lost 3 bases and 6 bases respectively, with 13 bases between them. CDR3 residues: CASSGGASVEQYF. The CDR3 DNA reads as TGTGCCAGCAGCGGCGGGGCTTCGGTCGAGCAGTACTTC.

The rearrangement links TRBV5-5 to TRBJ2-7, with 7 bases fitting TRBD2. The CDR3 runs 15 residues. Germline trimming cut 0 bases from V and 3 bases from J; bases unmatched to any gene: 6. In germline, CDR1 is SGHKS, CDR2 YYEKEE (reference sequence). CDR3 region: CASSLEAGSHYEQYF. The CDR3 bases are TGTGCCAGCAGCTTGGAAGCGGGAAGCCACTACGAGCAGTACTTC.

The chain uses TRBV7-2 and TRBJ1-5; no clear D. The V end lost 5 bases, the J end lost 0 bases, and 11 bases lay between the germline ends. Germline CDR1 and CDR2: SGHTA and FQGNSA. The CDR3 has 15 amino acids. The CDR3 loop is CASSAWGYSNQPQHF. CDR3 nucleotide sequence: TGTGCCAGCAGCGCCTGGGGTTATAGCAATCAGCCCCAGCATTTT.

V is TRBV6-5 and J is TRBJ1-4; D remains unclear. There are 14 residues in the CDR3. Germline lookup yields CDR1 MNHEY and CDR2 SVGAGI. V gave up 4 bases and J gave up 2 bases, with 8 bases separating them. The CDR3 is CASSFSPTNEKLFF. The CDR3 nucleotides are TGTGCCAGCAGTTTCTCCCCTACTAATGAAAAACTGTTTTTT.

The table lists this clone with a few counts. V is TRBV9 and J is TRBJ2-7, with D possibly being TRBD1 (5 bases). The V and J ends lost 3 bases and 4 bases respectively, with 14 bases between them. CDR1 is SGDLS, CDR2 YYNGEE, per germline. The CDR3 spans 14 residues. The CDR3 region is CASSEAAGRYEQYF. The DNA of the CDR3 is TGTGCCAGCAGCGAGGCGGCAGGGCGGTACGAGCAGTACTTC.

Written as DNA, the CDR3 is TGTGCCAGCAGCTTGAGGTCCAGGGGGCTAAGCGCAGATACGCAGTATTTT. Translating it yields CASSLRSRGLSADTQYF. This chain links TRBV5-6 with TRBJ2-3, with 8 bases matching TRBD1. The V gene's germline CDR1 is SGHDT and CDR2 YYEEEE. The CDR3 is 17 residues long. Germline trimming cut 1 base from V and 4 bases from J; bases unmatched to any gene: 11.

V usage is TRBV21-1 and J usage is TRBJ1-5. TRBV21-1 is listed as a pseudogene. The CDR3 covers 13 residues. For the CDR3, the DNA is TGTGCCAGCAGCACCACAGCGTGCCAGCCCCAGCATTTT. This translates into CASSTTACQPQHF.

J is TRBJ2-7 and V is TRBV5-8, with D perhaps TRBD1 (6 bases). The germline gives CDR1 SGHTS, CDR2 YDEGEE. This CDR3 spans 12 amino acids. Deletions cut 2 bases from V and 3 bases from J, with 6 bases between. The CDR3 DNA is TGTGCCAGCAGCTTACAGGGCTACGAGCAGTACTTC. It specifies CASSLQGYEQYF. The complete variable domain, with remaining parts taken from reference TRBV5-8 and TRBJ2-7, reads EAGVTQSPTHLIKTRGQQATLRCSPISGHTSVYWYQQALGLGLQFLLWYDEGEERNRGNFPPRFSGRQFPNYSSELNVNALELEDSALYLCASSLQGYEQYFGPGTRLTVT.

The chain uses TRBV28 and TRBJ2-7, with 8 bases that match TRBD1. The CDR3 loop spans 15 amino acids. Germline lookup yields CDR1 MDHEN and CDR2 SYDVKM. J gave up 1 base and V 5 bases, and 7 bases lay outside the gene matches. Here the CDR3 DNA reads TGTGCCAGCAGTCCGCCGGGACAGGAGTCCTACGAGCAGTACGTC. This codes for CASSPPGQESYEQYV.

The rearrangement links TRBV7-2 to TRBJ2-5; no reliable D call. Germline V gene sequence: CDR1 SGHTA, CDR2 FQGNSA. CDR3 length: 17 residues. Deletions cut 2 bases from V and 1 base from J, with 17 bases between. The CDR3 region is CASSLKTWGASQETQYF. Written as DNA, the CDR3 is TGTGCCAGCAGCTTAAAGACCTGGGGTGCCAGCCAAGAGACCCAGTACTTC.

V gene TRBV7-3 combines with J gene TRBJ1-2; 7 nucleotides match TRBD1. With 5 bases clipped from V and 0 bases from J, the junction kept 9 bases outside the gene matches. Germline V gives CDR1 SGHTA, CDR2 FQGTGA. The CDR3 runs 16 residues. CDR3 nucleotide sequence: TGTGCCAGCAGCCCCCACGGGACAGATTCTAACTATGGCTACACCTTC. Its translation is CASSPHGTDSNYGYTF.

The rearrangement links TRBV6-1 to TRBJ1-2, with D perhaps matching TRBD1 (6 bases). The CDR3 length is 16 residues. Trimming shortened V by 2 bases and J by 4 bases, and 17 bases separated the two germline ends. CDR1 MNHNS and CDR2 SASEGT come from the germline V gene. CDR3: CASSESLGHGIYGYTF. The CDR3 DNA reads TGTGCCAGCAGTGAAAGTCTGGGACACGGTATCTATGGCTACACCTTC.

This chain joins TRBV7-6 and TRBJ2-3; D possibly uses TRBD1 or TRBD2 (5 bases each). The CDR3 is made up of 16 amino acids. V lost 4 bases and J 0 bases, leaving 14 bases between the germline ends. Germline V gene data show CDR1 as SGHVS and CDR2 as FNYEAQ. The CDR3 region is CASSSRWDLSTDTQYF. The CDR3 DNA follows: TGTGCCAGCAGCTCCCGGTGGGACCTTAGCACAGATACGCAGTATTTT.

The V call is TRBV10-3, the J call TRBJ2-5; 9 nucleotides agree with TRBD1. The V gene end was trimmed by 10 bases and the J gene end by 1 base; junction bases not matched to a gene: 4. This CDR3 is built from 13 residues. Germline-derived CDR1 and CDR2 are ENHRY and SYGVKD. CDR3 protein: CATGTGTQETQYF. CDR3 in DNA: TGTGCCACCGGGACAGGGACCCAAGAGACCCAGTACTTC.

The CDR3 spells CASSLGTGNEKLFF. The CDR3 DNA follows: TGTGCCAGCAGCTTAGGGACAGGGAATGAAAAACTGTTTTTT. V usage is TRBV7-9 and J usage is TRBJ1-4; TRBD1 matches at 8 bases. CDR3 size: 14 residues. In germline, CDR1 is SEHNR, CDR2 FQNEAQ (reference sequence). The J segment lost 5 bases and the V segment lost 1 base, leaving 0 bases of the junction unmatched. The whole variable domain, remainder taken from reference TRBV7-9 and TRBJ1-4, is DTGVSQNPRHKITKRGQNVTFRCDPISEHNRLYWYRQTLGQGPEFLTYFQNEAQLEKSRLLSDRFSAERPKGSFSTLEIQRTEQGDSAMYLCASSLGTGNEKLFFGSGTQLSVL.

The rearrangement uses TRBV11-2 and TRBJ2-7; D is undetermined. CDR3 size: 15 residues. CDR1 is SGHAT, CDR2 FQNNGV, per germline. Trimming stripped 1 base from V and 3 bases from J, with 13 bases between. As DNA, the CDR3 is TGTGCCAGCAGCTTAGGCGTCTCTCTCAGCTACGAGCAGTACTTC. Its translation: CASSLGVSLSYEQYF.

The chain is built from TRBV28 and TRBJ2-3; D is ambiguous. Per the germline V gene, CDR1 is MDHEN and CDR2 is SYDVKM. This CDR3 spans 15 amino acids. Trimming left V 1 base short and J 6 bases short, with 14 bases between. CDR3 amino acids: CASSLFPRTHDTQYF. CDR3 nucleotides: TGTGCCAGCAGTTTATTTCCCCGCACCCATGATACGCAGTATTTT.

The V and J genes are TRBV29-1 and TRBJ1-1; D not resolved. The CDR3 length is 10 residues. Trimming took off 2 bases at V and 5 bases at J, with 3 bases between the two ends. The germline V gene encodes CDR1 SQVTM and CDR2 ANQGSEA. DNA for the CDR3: TGCAGCGTTGAAAGTACTGAAGCTTTCTTT. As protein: CSVESTEAFF.

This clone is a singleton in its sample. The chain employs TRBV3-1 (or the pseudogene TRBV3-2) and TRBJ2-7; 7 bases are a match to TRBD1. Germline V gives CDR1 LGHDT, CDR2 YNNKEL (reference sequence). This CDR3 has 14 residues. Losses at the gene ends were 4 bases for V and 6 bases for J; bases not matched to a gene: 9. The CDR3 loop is CASSRQGWGPEQYF. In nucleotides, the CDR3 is TGTGCCAGCAGCCGACAGGGCTGGGGACCCGAGCAGTACTTC.

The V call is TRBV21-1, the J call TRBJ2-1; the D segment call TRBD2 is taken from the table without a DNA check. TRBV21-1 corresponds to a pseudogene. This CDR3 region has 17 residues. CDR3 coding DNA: TGTGCCAGCAGCAAAGAGGGACTAGCGGGGGGGCCTGGTGAGCAGTTCTTC. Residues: CASSKEGLAGGPGEQFF.

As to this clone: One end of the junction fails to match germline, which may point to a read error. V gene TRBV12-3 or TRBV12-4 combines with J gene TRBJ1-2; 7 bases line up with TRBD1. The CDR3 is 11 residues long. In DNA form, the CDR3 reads TGTGCCAGCAGTTTAGGGGACAGCGAGGTATTC. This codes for CASSLGDSEVF.

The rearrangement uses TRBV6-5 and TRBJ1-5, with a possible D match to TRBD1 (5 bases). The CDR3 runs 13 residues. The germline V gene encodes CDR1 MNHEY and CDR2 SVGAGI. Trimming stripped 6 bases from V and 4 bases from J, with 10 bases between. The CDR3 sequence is CASRSDRNQPQHF. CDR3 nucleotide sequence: TGTGCCAGCAGAAGTGACAGAAATCAGCCCCAGCATTTT.